Listed here are 2 T cell receptor beta chains from one sample, sequenced in a study of blood T cells in healthy people across ages. Then a second PCR, running about 6 to 12 cycles, was carried out with a sample-barcoded 5' primer and a J-beta primer mix. TCRdb itself ran the 5' RACE reads through MiXCR, one entry per CDR3 protein. The sample shows about 1.7 million distinct CDR3 sequences, 28% of them seen only once. The sample comprised blood. The receptors come from a woman aged 30 to 39 in good health.

The gene calls are TRBV28 and TRBJ1-2, with D hard to call. The CDR3 is 12 amino acids. Looked up from germline, CDR1 is MDHEN and CDR2 is SYDVKM. Trimming left V 5 bases short and J 4 bases short, with 8 bases between. The CDR3 loop is CASSPDLYGYTF. In DNA form, the CDR3 reads TGTGCCAGCAGTCCGGACCTCTATGGCTACACCTTC.

This clonotype was recorded a few times. This chain connects TRBV10-3 to TRBJ1-2; 7 nucleotides match TRBD1. V trimming: 6 bases; J trimming: 0 bases; junction bases outside the gene matches: 10. The CDR3 contains 16 residues. Germline-derived CDR1 and CDR2 are ENHRY and SYGVKD. The CDR3 DNA reads as TGTGCCATCAGCCCCGACAGGGCCAGAGCTAACTATGGCTACACCTTC. It encodes CAISPDRARANYGYTF.